The 7 T cell receptor beta chains below all came from one sample that was sequenced in a study of a mutant IDH1 vaccine in newly diagnosed glioma. Specified time point: baseline, week 1 (first vaccination visit). Described treatment: pre-vaccination baseline after standard-of-care therapy. This table comes from immunoSEQ multiplex PCR, and its TCRdb copy is limited to in-frame clones, with some not included. Altogether tens of thousands of clones are present, approximately 80% being singletons, with the ten largest covering over 1.5%. Sequencing was performed on PBMCs, taken from a glioma patient treated with radiotherapy, temozolomide or both. These receptors were obtained from a woman in her 40s with glioma.

The V gene is TRBV20-1, the J gene TRBJ2-1, with D tentatively TRBD1 (5 bases). Trimming shortened V by 3 bases and J by 5 bases, and 5 bases separated the two germline ends. The V gene's germline CDR1 is DFQATT and CDR2 SNEGSKA (reference sequence). CDR3 length equals 11 residues. The CDR3 sequence: CSARTDNEQFF. The CDR3, as DNA: TGCAGTGCTAGGACAGACAATGAGCAGTTCTTC.

The DNA for the CDR3 is TGTGCCAGCAGCCCCGCACCGGTCAGGGCCACTGAAGCTTTCTTT. This sequence encodes CASSPAPVRATEAFF. This chain uses TRBV7-9 with TRBJ1-1, with D possibly TRBD1 on 5 matching bases. The V gene's germline CDR1 is SEHNR and CDR2 FQNEAQ (reference sequence). Trimming removed 5 bases at V and 4 bases at J, with 17 bases between. The CDR3 loop spans 15 amino acids.

The rearrangement uses TRBV10-3 and TRBJ1-3; no clear D. CDR1 and CDR2 from the germline V gene are ENHRY and SYGVKD. There are 15 residues in the CDR3. The ends were cut back, 8 bases at V and 3 bases at J, with 17 bases in the middle. The CDR3, as DNA: TGTGCCATCCGGCCCGGACGAGGAAATGGAAACACCATATATTTT. Translated: CAIRPGRGNGNTIYF.

This chain uses TRBV5-4 with TRBJ2-4; D not certain. The germline CDR1 and CDR2 sequences are SGHNT and YYREEE (reference sequence). This CDR3 spans 16 amino acids. Trimming pared 2 bases from V and 0 bases from J, leaving 12 bases between. This CDR3 is CASSFPEPLAKNIQYF. The DNA for the CDR3 is TGTGCCAGCAGCTTCCCCGAGCCCCTAGCCAAAAACATTCAGTACTTC.

The chain employs TRBV7-9 and TRBJ1-5; possible D gene TRBD1, 6 bases. The CDR3 sequence is 14 residues long. Per the germline V gene, CDR1 is SEHNR and CDR2 is FQNEAQ (reference sequence). Trimming removed 5 bases at V and 4 bases at J, with 12 bases between. The chain's CDR3 is CASSAGQINQPQHF. In DNA, the CDR3 is TGTGCCAGCAGCGCAGGACAGATTAATCAGCCCCAGCATTTT.

The V and J genes are TRBV6-6 and TRBJ2-5; no definite D call. The V end lost 5 bases, the J end lost 5 bases, and 9 bases lay between the germline ends. Germline values: CDR1 MNHNY, CDR2 SVGAGI (reference sequence). There are 12 residues in the CDR3. CDR3 sequence (DNA): TGTGCCAGCAGTCAGGCCCTTGAGACCCAGTACTTC. Its protein is CASSQALETQYF.

The V and J genes are TRBV7-9 and TRBJ2-3, with 9 nucleotides matching TRBD2. The germline V gene encodes CDR1 SEHNR and CDR2 FQNEAQ (reference sequence). J was trimmed by 1 base and V by 5 bases; bases with no gene match: 13. The CDR3 extends over 18 amino acids. The CDR3 here is CASSTRGLAGTRTDTQYF. CDR3 nucleotide sequence: TGTGCCAGCAGCACACGAGGGCTAGCGGGGACACGCACAGATACGCAGTATTTT. Based on the CDR3 plus reference TRBV7-9 and TRBJ2-3, the full variable domain is DTGVSQNPRHKITKRGQNVTFRCDPISEHNRLYWYRQTLGQGPEFLTYFQNEAQLEKSRLLSDRFSAERPKGSFSTLEIQRTEQGDSAMYLCASSTRGLAGTRTDTQYFGPGTRLTVL.